A selection of T cell receptor beta chains follows, all from one sample in a study of T cell responses to AZD1222 COVID-19 vaccine. The protocol was immunoSEQ multiplex PCR, while the TCRdb copy is restricted to in-frame clones and leaves out a portion. The sample includes roughly 120,000 clones, about 90% of them seen just once. The input for sequencing was peripheral blood, taken on day 0 of AZD1222 vaccination. The receptors derive from an adult in good health. The conserved cysteine and the conserved F or W are not part of the CDR3 here. Fields, in order: V gene, J gene, CDR3 protein.

V: TRBV5-1; J: TRBJ1-6; CDR3: ASSFGTGDSPLH
V: TRBV5-6; J: TRBJ2-7; CDR3: ASSTLDREY
V: TRBV7-6; J: TRBJ1-2; CDR3: ASSPGQGGGYGYT
V: TRBV10-3; J: TRBJ1-2; CDR3: AISEQDRGYGYT
V: TRBV15; J: TRBJ1-1; CDR3: ATSRGGTGNTEAF
V: TRBV5-6; J: TRBJ1-5; CDR3: ASSLRARGGNQPQH
V: TRBV3-1/TRBV3-2; J: TRBJ2-5; CDR3: ASSQVTETQY
V: TRBV19; J: TRBJ1-6; CDR3: ASSLDSYNSPLH
V: TRBV18; J: TRBJ2-7; CDR3: ASSRSGTENYEQY
V: TRBV19; J: TRBJ2-5; CDR3: ASSAQSTGRGETQY
V: TRBV5-1; J: TRBJ1-1; CDR3: ASSGSGGNTEAF
V: TRBV19; J: TRBJ1-3; CDR3: ASSRIRGAGNTIY
V: TRBV6-5; J: TRBJ2-7; CDR3: ASSSGQGNAYEQY
V: TRBV14; J: TRBJ1-2; CDR3: ASSQVDKPGGYT
V: TRBV7-2; J: TRBJ1-1; CDR3: ASSLEDRVNTEAF
V: TRBV4-3; J: TRBJ1-2; CDR3: ASSQPGAAGYT
V: TRBV30; J: TRBJ2-5; CDR3: AWSPPAQETQY
V: TRBV6-5; J: TRBJ2-7; CDR3: ASSRTSGGHYEQY
V: TRBV20-1; J: TRBJ1-1; CDR3: SASNNGLNTEAF
V: TRBV6-5; J: TRBJ1-6; CDR3: ASSTDRVGSPLH
V: TRBV14; J: TRBJ1-1; CDR3: ASSQGSPGRTEAF
V: TRBV7-3; J: TRBJ2-2; CDR3: ASSFGPTGELF
V: TRBV7-8; J: TRBJ2-2; CDR3: ASSRGLAGGGAGELF
V: TRBV5-1; J: TRBJ2-2; CDR3: ASSLAQAGGRDTGELF
V: TRBV7-3; J: TRBJ2-6; CDR3: ASSSVGSGANVLT
V: TRBV9; J: TRBJ1-1; CDR3: ASSVGGSGQSAF
V: TRBV20-1; J: TRBJ1-2; CDR3: SASKGADPYGYT
V: TRBV7-9; J: TRBJ2-3; CDR3: AGQTGGTDTQY
V: TRBV6-5; J: TRBJ2-1; CDR3: ASSWTTSGRDNEQF
V: TRBV13; J: TRBJ2-7; CDR3: ASSPLGTSGNYEQC
V: TRBV2; J: TRBJ1-1; CDR3: ASRAGQGATEAF
V: TRBV11-3; J: TRBJ2-3; CDR3: ASSLLGELLTEDTQY
V: TRBV30; J: TRBJ2-5; CDR3: AWRTSGGRQETQY
V: TRBV25-1; J: TRBJ2-7; CDR3: ASSEFGEDYEQY
V: TRBV15; J: TRBJ2-1; CDR3: ATSRDKGRALSLGNEQF
V: TRBV30; J: TRBJ2-3; CDR3: AWNGQSTDTQY
V: TRBV7-3; J: TRBJ1-6; CDR3: ASSSSGRGNSPLH
V: TRBV6-5; J: TRBJ1-2; CDR3: ASSTRLLNYGYT
V: TRBV7-2; J: TRBJ1-5; CDR3: ASSRVTGGQPQH
V: TRBV5-4; J: TRBJ2-7; CDR3: ASRRDSSSYEQY
V: TRBV30; J: TRBJ2-2; CDR3: ASRSGSAGELF